The source of this TCR beta chain is a study of cytomegalovirus exposure and HLA in healthy donors. Study as a whole: In a later analysis, it was reported that the roughly 120 validation repertoires had been produced on the same platform as the 700 or so repertoires belonging to the first cohort.

It was the approximately 130-subject validation cohort, separate from the approximately 670-subject first cohort, to which the donors belonged. Germline trimming cut 1 base from V and 11 bases from J; bases unmatched to any gene: 12. Germline CDR1 is SGHRS and CDR2 is YFSETQ. The CDR3 extends over 15 amino acids. Here immunoSEQ multiplex PCR was the method, and the copy in TCRdb shows in-frame clones only, minus some. The sample has about 58,000 clones; around 90% are singletons. As concerns this clone: What it binds is not known.

General study findings and limits: Altogether, 150 to 200 TCR beta chains were recorded as cytomegalovirus-associated. Later, an analysis found that TCR clusters from the first cohort tended to co-occur in the roughly 130 validation repertoires.

This receptor was obtained from a man between 18 and 35 years old in good health and CMV-seronegative. The sample comprised PBMCs. V is TRBV5-1 and J is TRBJ2-5; 9 positions match TRBD2. CDR3 bases: TGCGCCAGCAGCTTGTCGGGACTAGCCTTTCCCGAACAGTACTTC. Translated, it gives CASSLSGLAFPEQYF.